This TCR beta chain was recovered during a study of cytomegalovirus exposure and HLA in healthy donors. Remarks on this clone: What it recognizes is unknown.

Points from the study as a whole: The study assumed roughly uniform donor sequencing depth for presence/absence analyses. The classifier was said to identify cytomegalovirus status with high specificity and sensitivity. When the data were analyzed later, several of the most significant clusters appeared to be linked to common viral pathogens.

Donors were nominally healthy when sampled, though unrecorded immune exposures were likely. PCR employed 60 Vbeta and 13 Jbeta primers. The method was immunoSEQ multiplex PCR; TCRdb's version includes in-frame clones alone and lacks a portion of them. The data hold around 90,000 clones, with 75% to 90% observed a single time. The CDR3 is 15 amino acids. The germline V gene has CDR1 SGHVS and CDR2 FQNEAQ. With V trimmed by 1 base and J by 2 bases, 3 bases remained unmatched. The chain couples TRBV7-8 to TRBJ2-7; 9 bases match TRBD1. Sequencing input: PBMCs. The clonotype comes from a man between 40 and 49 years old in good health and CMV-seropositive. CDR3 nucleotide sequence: TGTGCCAGCAGCTTAGTTAGACAGGGGGCCTACGAGCAGTACTTC. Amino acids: CASSLVRQGAYEQYF.